This T cell receptor beta chain came from a study of blood T cell repertoires in COVID-19. The wider study: The United States, Italy and Spain supplied acute and convalescent COVID-19 samples.

Generated by immunoSEQ multiplex PCR, the TCRdb table keeps only in-frame clones and is missing some. The table shows some 200,000 clones, with 81% occurring only once. This CDR3 contains 15 residues. Trimming at V came to 5 bases and at J to 0 bases, leaving 4 bases not matched to a gene. Germline lookup yields CDR1 SGHTA and CDR2 FQGTGA. For this clone: The same CDR3 also results from other DNA sequences found in this sample.

The chain uses TRBV7-3 and TRBJ2-1; the match to TRBD2 covers 7 bases. The origin of this receptor is a woman in her thirties or forties with COVID-19, enrolled during active disease. Sequencing was carried out using peripheral blood. CDR3 DNA: TGTGCCAGCAGCCCTACTAGCGCCTCCTACAATGAGCAGTTCTTC. Residues: CASSPTSASYNEQFF.